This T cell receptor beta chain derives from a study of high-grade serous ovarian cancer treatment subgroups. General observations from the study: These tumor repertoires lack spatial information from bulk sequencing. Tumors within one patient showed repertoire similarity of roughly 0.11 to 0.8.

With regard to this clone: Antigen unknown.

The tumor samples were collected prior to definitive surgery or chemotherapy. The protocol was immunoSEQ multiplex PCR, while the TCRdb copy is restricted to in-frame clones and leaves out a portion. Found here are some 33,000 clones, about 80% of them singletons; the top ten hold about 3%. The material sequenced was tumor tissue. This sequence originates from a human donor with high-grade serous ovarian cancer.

The CDR3 protein is CASSEVGGGNEQFF. The DNA of the CDR3 is TGTGCCAGCAGTGAAGTAGGGGGGGGCAATGAGCAGTTCTTC. The chain combines TRBV6-1 with TRBJ2-1; maybe TRBD2 (7 bases). The CDR3 has 14 residues. Germline V gene sequence: CDR1 MNHNS, CDR2 SASEGT. Trimming cost V 1 base and J 6 bases, with 10 bases left between them.